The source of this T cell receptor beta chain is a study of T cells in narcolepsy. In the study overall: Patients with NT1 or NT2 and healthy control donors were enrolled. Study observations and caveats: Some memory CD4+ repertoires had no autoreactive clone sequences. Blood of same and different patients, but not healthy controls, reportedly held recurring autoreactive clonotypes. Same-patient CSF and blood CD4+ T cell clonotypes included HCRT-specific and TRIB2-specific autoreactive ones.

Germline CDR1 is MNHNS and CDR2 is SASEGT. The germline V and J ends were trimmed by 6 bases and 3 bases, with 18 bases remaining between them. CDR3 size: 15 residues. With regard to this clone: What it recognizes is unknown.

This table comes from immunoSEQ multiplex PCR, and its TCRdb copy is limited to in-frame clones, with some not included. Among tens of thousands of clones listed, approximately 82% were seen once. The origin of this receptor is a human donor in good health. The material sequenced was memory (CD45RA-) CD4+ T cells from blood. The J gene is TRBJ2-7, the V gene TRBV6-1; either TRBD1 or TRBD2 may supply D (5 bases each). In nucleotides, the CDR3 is TGTGCCAGCAGGAGGGGCCGGGACGGAGGCTACGAGCAGTACTTC. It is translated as CASRRGRDGGYEQYF.